The clone carrying this T cell receptor beta chain is labeled medium-sized based on frequency. Antigen unknown. TRB amplification used approximately 270 ng of peripheral blood genomic DNA. Multiplex touch-down PCR amplified TRB using TRB-A and TRB-B pools in one tube. TCRdb reanalyzed the multiplex PCR reads and collapses them to one entry per CDR3 protein, without DNA. The sample totals about 6,700 distinct CDR3 sequences. The CDR3 is made up of 15 amino acids. Germline V gene data show CDR1 as SGHDT and CDR2 as YYEEEE. The data derive from a study of T cell clusters in autoimmune cytopenias. Findings and caveats of the study: TRB repertoire shifts in secondary cytopenia and chronic lymphocytic leukemia mostly reflected lymphoma, not autoimmunity.

A further study also used this sample, focusing on T cell repertoires in aging, cancer and after chemotherapy. That report notes: Over several months to years, re-sampled healthy donor repertoires clearly shared clones. In each cancer cohort, median generation probability increased across chemotherapy, suggesting thymic output rebounded.

The origin of this receptor is a human donor in good health. This chain links TRBV5-6 with TRBJ2-7; TCRdb proposes TRBD1, but this gene call is untestable without DNA. Sequenced material: peripheral blood. The CDR3: CASSLVRRQGYEQYF.